These T cell receptor beta chains were read from a single sample in a study of T cells in localized non-small cell lung cancer. Libraries were prepared by immunoSEQ multiplex PCR; TCRdb keeps only in-frame clonotypes and omits some of them. The sample has approximately 9,000 clones; about 91% are singletons. The sequences come from peripheral blood, collected before any cancer treatment. These receptors all come from a woman aged 35 to 70 with stage I squamous cell lung carcinoma. Each CDR3 is given with its conserved first and last residue. Fields, in order: clone size, V gene, J gene, D gene, CDR3 DNA, CDR3 protein. The D gene is left open where the match is weak. Clone size is not always given. Where it is, it says once, few, many or a class for expanded clones.

NA	TRBV29-1	TRBJ1-6	NA	TGCAGCTGCCAGGACAGCTCCTATAATTCACCCCTCCACTTT	CSCQDSSYNSPLHF
NA	TRBV4-2	TRBJ1-3	NA	TGTGCCAGCAGCCAGACGGGGGGCACCATATATTTT	CASSQTGGTIYF
NA	TRBV19	TRBJ2-6	NA	TGTGCCAGTAGTAAACCTTTCAAGGGGAGTTCTGGGGCCAACGTCCTGACTTTC	CASSKPFKGSSGANVLTF
NA	TRBV5-1	TRBJ1-1	TRBD1	TGCGCCAGCAGCTTGGTCGCCGACAGGGGGGATGAGGCTTTCTTT	CASSLVADRGDEAFF
few	TRBV13	TRBJ2-3	NA	TGTGCCAGCAGCTCGGAGCCCACCCCTAGCACAGATACGCAGTATTTT	CASSSEPTPSTDTQYF
NA	TRBV19	TRBJ2-5	TRBD1	TGTGCCAGTAGTATCCGTATCTCCGGGACAGGGTGGGAGACCCAGTACTTC	CASSIRISGTGWETQYF
once	TRBV5-1	TRBJ1-3	NA	TGCGCCAGCAGCGATCGGGGCCCCTCTGGAAACACCATATATTTT	CASSDRGPSGNTIYF
NA	TRBV2	TRBJ1-1	NA	TGTGCCAGCGACGGCCGATACACTGAAGCTTTCTTT	CASDGRYTEAFF
NA	TRBV7-3	TRBJ2-2	TRBD2	TGTGCCAGCAGCTTAAAGGCGGCTAGCGGGGGCGGGGAGCTGTTTTTT	CASSLKAASGGGELFF
few	TRBV7-9	TRBJ1-1	TRBD1	TGTGCCAGCAGATCTCCAGGGGGGCCTGAAGCTTTCTTT	CASRSPGGPEAFF
NA	TRBV19	TRBJ2-5	TRBD1	TGTGCCAGTAACACACGACAGGGAGAGACCCAGTACTTC	CASNTRQGETQYF
NA	TRBV5-1	TRBJ2-5	TRBD2	TGCGCCAGCAGCGTGCCGGCTAGCGGGGGGCTCCAAGAGACCCAGTACTTC	CASSVPASGGLQETQYF
NA	TRBV2	TRBJ1-2	TRBD1	TGTGCCAGCACCAGGACAGGGGGCGCATCTTCTGGTGGCTACACCTTC	CASTRTGGASSGGYTF
NA	TRBV10-3	TRBJ1-2	TRBD1	TGTGCCATCAGGCCCACAGGGGGTGATGGCTACACCTTC	CAIRPTGGDGYTF
NA	TRBV4-3	TRBJ2-2	NA	TGCGCCAGCAGCCACCGACCCCTAGATAGCGGGGAGCTGTTTTTT	CASSHRPLDSGELFF
NA	TRBV9	TRBJ2-7	TRBD1	TGTGCCAGCGCATGGGACAGCAACTACGAGCAGTACTTC	CASAWDSNYEQYF
NA	TRBV7-9	TRBJ2-5	NA	TGTGCCAGCAGCTTCCCCGCTGGGCGAGAGACCCAGTACTTC	CASSFPAGRETQYF
NA	TRBV2	TRBJ2-1	TRBD1	TGTGCCAGCAGTGGGGGACAGGGAAGGGGTGAGCAGTTCTTC	CASSGGQGRGEQFF
NA	TRBV12-5	TRBJ1-1	NA	TGTGCTAGTGAGGGGGAGGTAATGAACACTGAAGCTTTCTTT	CASEGEVMNTEAFF
few	TRBV5-1	TRBJ1-1	NA	TGCGCCAGCAGCTTGGCGGGGGGCTGGGGGAACACTGAAGCTTTCTTT	CASSLAGGWGNTEAFF
NA	TRBV15	TRBJ1-1	TRBD1	TGTGCCACCAGCAGAGATTTATGGACAGGGTGGATTAACACTGAAGCTTTCTTT	CATSRDLWTGWINTEAFF
NA	TRBV5-8	TRBJ2-7	NA	TGTGCCAGCAGTCGCTACAGGGTAACCTACGAGCAGTACTTC	CASSRYRVTYEQYF
NA	TRBV2	TRBJ1-5	NA	TGTGCCAGCAGTAAACAGATTCCTAATCAGCCCCAGCATTTT	CASSKQIPNQPQHF
NA	TRBV19	TRBJ1-2	NA	TGTGCCACCCGATCGGGGTTAACCGCTGGCTACACCTTC	CATRSGLTAGYTF
NA	TRBV7-9	TRBJ2-3	NA	TGTGCCAGCAGCTCAATCGGCGGGGGCACAGATACGCAGTATTTT	CASSSIGGGTDTQYF
NA	TRBV2	TRBJ2-1	TRBD2	TGTGCCAGCAGTACCCCCACCTCTAGCGGGGTATACAATGAGCAGTTCTTC	CASSTPTSSGVYNEQFF
NA	TRBV30	TRBJ1-3	NA	TGTGCCTGGAGTCGCTCCCACTCTGGAAACACCATATATTTT	CAWSRSHSGNTIYF
NA	TRBV9	TRBJ1-1	NA	TGTGCCAGCAGCCCCTCGGGTGGAGGGGGGGCTGAAGCTTTCTTT	CASSPSGGGGAEAFF
NA	TRBV19	TRBJ2-2	NA	TGTGCCGGCGGGCAGGGAAACACCGGGGAGCTGTTTTTT	CAGGQGNTGELFF
once	TRBV4-2	TRBJ2-2	NA	TGTGCCAGCAGCCAAGATAAGTACAGGGACACCGGGGAGCTGTTTTTT	CASSQDKYRDTGELFF
NA	TRBV4-2	TRBJ2-5	TRBD1	TGTGCCAGCAGCCAACCCTCCGGGACAGGGTTCCGCCTAGGGGAGACCCAGTACTTC	CASSQPSGTGFRLGETQYF
NA	TRBV19	TRBJ2-5	NA	TGTGCCAGTAGTGCTAATTGGGGAGGAGAGACCCAGTACTTC	CASSANWGGETQYF
NA	TRBV19	TRBJ2-3	TRBD1	TGTGCCAGTAGTACCTTACCGGGACAGGGGGCAGATACGCAGTATTTT	CASSTLPGQGADTQYF
NA	TRBV19	TRBJ1-2	NA	TGTGCCAGTAGTATATGGGGCAGTAACTATGGCTACACCTTC	CASSIWGSNYGYTF
NA	TRBV11-2	TRBJ2-5	TRBD1	TGTGCCAGCAGCCGGGACAGGGCCTCAGAGACCCAGTACTTC	CASSRDRASETQYF
NA	TRBV18	TRBJ1-4	TRBD1	TGTGCCAGCTCAGTGACAGGGGGCCCTCTCTCGCTGTTTTTT	CASSVTGGPLSLFF
NA	TRBV19	TRBJ1-6	TRBD1	TGTGCCAGCCGGGTGGACAGGGGTAATTCACCCCTCCACTTT	CASRVDRGNSPLHF